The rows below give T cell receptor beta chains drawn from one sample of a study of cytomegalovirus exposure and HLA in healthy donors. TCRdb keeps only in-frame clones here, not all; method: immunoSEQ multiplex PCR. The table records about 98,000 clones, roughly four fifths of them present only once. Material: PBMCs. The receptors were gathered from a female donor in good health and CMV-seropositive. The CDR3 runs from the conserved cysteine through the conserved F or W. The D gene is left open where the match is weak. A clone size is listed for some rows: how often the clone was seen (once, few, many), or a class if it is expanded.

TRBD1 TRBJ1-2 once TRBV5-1 TGCGCCAGCACTGACAGGGGTGGATTAAACTATGGCTACACCTTC CASTDRGGLNYGYTF
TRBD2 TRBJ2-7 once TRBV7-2 TGTGCCAGCAGCTTAGAGCGGGGCCCAGGGTCCTACGAGCAGTACTTC CASSLERGPGSYEQYF
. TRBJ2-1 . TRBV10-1 TGCGCCAGCAGTGAGGTCCAGGCGGCTAGCTCCCACAATGAGCAGTTCTTC CASSEVQAASSHNEQFF
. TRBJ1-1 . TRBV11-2 TGTGCCAGCAGTTACATTTACATGAACACTGAAGCTTTCTTT CASSYIYMNTEAFF
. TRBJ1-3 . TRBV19 TGTGCCAGTAGTAGCGGCAACTCTGGAAACACCATATATTTT CASSSGNSGNTIYF
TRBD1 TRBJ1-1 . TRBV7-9 TGTTCCAGCAGCTTAGGTAGGCAGGGGGCTGAAGCTTTCTTT CSSSLGRQGAEAFF
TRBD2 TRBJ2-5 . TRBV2 TGTGCCAGCAGTGAGGGGACTAAACAAGAGACCCAGTACTTC CASSEGTKQETQYF
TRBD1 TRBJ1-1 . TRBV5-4 TGTGCCAGCAGCTCGACAGGGCCTGAAGCTTTCTTT CASSSTGPEAFF
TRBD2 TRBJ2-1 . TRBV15 TGTGCCACCAGCAGCCTAGCGGGAGAAGAGCAGTTCTTC CATSSLAGEEQFF
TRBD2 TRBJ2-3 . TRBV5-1 TGCGCCAGCAGCTTGTCCGGGACTAGATCGGGGGAGGATACGCAGTATTTT CASSLSGTRSGEDTQYF
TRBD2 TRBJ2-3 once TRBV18 TGTGCCAGCTCACCACCCGGACTAGCGAGGTCAGATACGCAGTATTTT CASSPPGLARSDTQYF
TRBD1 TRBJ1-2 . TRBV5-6 TGTGCCAGCAGCACGGGACAGGGGATCTATGGCTACACCTTC CASSTGQGIYGYTF